This is a list of T cell receptor beta chains from one sample in a study of blood T cell repertoires in COVID-19. Using immunoSEQ multiplex PCR, the repertoire was profiled, and TCRdb retains in-frame clones only, with some absent. Of roughly 110,000 clones in the sample, more than 75% were seen once. Specimen: peripheral blood. All receptors derive from a man in his 70s with acute or convalescent COVID-19. Each CDR3 is given with its conserved first and last residue. D genes are given only for firm matches. For some rows the clone size is stated as once, few or many, or as a class when expanded; others skip it.

TRBJ2-7,-,TRBD2,TRBV9,CASSTSGGASGEQYF,TGTGCCAGCAGCACAAGCGGGGGGGCCTCCGGTGAGCAGTACTTC
TRBJ1-5,once,-,TRBV9,CASSVEDSYYQPQHF,TGTGCCAGCAGCGTAGAGGACAGCTATTATCAGCCCCAGCATTTT
TRBJ2-7,-,-,TRBV2,CASRQTYEQYF,TGTGCCAGCCGACAAACCTACGAGCAGTACTTC
TRBJ1-1,many,TRBD1,TRBV5-4,CASSLTGDTEAFF,TGTGCCAGCAGCTTGACAGGGGACACTGAAGCTTTCTTT
TRBJ1-3,-,TRBD1,TRBV18,CASSLLTGGLSGNTIYF,TGTGCCAGCTCGCTCTTGACAGGGGGCCTCTCTGGAAACACCATATATTTT
TRBJ1-1,-,TRBD1,TRBV2,CASSIRTGGSTEAFF,TGTGCCAGCAGTATACGGACAGGGGGGAGCACTGAAGCTTTCTTT
TRBJ2-7,few,-,TRBV21-1,CASSKVGLDQYF,TGTGCCAGCAGCAAAGTGGGTCTAGATCAGTACTTC
TRBJ1-1,-,-,TRBV2,CASSEGGQGRTEAFF,TGTGCCAGCAGTGAAGGAGGGCAGGGGCGAACTGAAGCTTTCTTT
TRBJ2-1,-,TRBD2,TRBV2,CASTAGGGNEQFF,TGTGCCAGCACTGCGGGAGGGGGCAATGAGCAGTTCTTC
TRBJ1-1,few,-,TRBV7-9,CASSPGVEAFF,TGTGCCAGCAGCCCAGGGGTTGAAGCTTTCTTT
TRBJ1-5,-,TRBD1,TRBV6-5,CASRIRTGQGQPQHF,TGTGCCAGCAGGATCCGGACAGGGCAGGGTCAGCCCCAGCATTTT
TRBJ1-5,-,-,TRBV19,CASSRGLNQPQHF,TGTGCCAGTAGTAGAGGACTAAATCAGCCCCAGCATTTT
TRBJ1-2,-,-,TRBV5-5,CASSQAGNYGYTF,TGTGCCAGCAGCCAAGCGGGGAACTATGGCTACACCTTC
TRBJ1-3,-,TRBD1,TRBV7-9,CASSLDRGPGNTIYF,TGTGCCAGCAGCTTAGACAGGGGTCCTGGAAACACCATATATTTT
TRBJ2-1,-,-,TRBV5-1,CASSPSLGDEQFF,TGCGCCAGCAGCCCCTCGCTGGGCGATGAGCAGTTCTTC
TRBJ2-2,-,-,TRBV5-1,CASSPGQINTGELFF,TGCGCCAGCAGCCCAGGACAGATCAACACCGGGGAGCTGTTTTTT
TRBJ1-4,-,-,TRBV4-1,CASSQDSGLGHEKLFF,TGCGCCAGCAGCCAAGATTCAGGGTTAGGGCATGAAAAACTGTTTTTT
TRBJ2-7,once,-,TRBV24-1,CATSYSGSLAGQYF,TGTGCCACCAGTTATTCGGGATCATTGGCGGGACAGTACTTC
TRBJ2-1,-,-,TRBV3-1/TRBV3-2,CASRPNTLTNEQFF,TGTGCCAGCAGACCCAACACCCTTACGAATGAGCAGTTCTTC
TRBJ2-1,-,TRBD1,TRBV2,CASSLAGTGYNEQFF,TGTGCCAGCTCCTTAGCCGGGACAGGATACAATGAGCAGTTCTTC
TRBJ1-5,-,-,TRBV28,CASSLGEIRRQDSRNQPQHF,TGTGCCAGCAGTTTAGGGGAGATTCGTCGCCAGGACAGCCGCAATCAGCCCCAGCATTTT
TRBJ2-3,-,-,TRBV19,CASSTLELGGTDTQYF,TGTGCCAGTAGTACCCTAGAGCTCGGTGGCACAGATACGCAGTATTTT
TRBJ2-7,-,-,TRBV5-1,CASSLDGRSREQYF,TGCGCCAGCAGCTTGGACGGGAGAAGCCGCGAGCAGTACTTC
TRBJ2-3,-,-,TRBV9,CASSVEGRLHTDTQYF,TGTGCCAGCAGCGTAGAAGGCAGACTCCACACAGATACGCAGTATTTT
TRBJ1-1,-,-,TRBV11-2,CASTLGRGGGTEAFF,TGTGCCAGCACCTTAGGCAGGGGTGGCGGCACTGAAGCTTTCTTT
TRBJ2-1,-,-,TRBV6-1,CASSEILDNEQFF,TGTGCCAGCAGTGAAATACTAGACAATGAGCAGTTCTTC
TRBJ1-2,-,-,TRBV30,CAWSVRDSGYTF,TGTGCCTGGAGTGTACGCGACTCAGGCTACACCTTC
TRBJ2-7,-,-,TRBV5-1,CASSLGGSILPYEQYF,TGCGCCAGCAGCTTGGGGGGCAGTATCCTCCCCTACGAGCAGTACTTC
TRBJ1-1,-,-,TRBV6-5,CASTRDNSNTEAFF,TGTGCCAGCACGAGGGACAACTCGAACACTGAAGCTTTCTTT
TRBJ2-2,-,TRBD1,TRBV10-3,CAIRLGTANTGELFF,TGTGCCATCAGGCTAGGGACAGCTAACACCGGGGAGCTGTTTTTT
TRBJ1-6,-,TRBD1,TRBV19,CASSAPGQGVSPLHF,TGTGCCAGTAGTGCTCCGGGACAGGGGGTTTCACCCCTCCACTTT
TRBJ2-1,-,TRBD2,TRBV3-1/TRBV3-2,CASSQQGLAGGWLHEQFF,TGTGCCAGCAGCCAGCAGGGACTAGCGGGAGGTTGGTTGCATGAGCAGTTCTTC
TRBJ1-1,-,TRBD1,TRBV6-5,CASSYSTGEAFF,TGTGCCAGCAGTTACTCGACAGGGGAAGCTTTCTTT
TRBJ2-5,-,TRBD2,TRBV27,CASSLGLAGGPGETQYF,TGTGCCAGCAGTTTGGGACTAGCGGGAGGGCCCGGAGAGACCCAGTACTTC
TRBJ2-1,-,TRBD2,TRBV19,CASNRWTSGYNEQFF,TGTGCCAGTAACCGGTGGACTAGCGGGTACAATGAGCAGTTCTTC
TRBJ1-3,-,-,TRBV6-5,CASRWGEGNTIYF,TGTGCCAGCAGGTGGGGGGAGGGAAACACCATATATTTT
TRBJ1-5,once,TRBD1,TRBV28,CASSLSGGGQPQHF,TGTGCCAGCAGTTTATCAGGGGGAGGTCAGCCCCAGCATTTT
TRBJ2-7,-,TRBD2,TRBV5-1,CASRFSGSGHEQYF,TGCGCCAGCAGATTTAGCGGGAGTGGTCACGAGCAGTACTTC
TRBJ2-6,-,TRBD1,TRBV5-1,CASSLREGQGVSGANVLTF,TGCGCCAGCAGCTTGAGGGAGGGACAGGGGGTCTCCGGGGCCAACGTCCTGACTTTC
TRBJ1-1,-,-,TRBV19,CASNPGQKNTEAFF,TGTGCCAGTAACCCCGGACAGAAGAACACTGAAGCTTTCTTT
TRBJ2-1,-,TRBD2,TRBV4-1,CASSQDMAGTSGRANEQFF,TGCGCCAGCAGCCAAGATATGGCCGGGACTAGCGGGCGGGCCAATGAGCAGTTCTTC
TRBJ2-7,-,-,TRBV5-6,CASSSPIESYEQYF,TGTGCCAGCAGCTCCCCAATAGAATCCTACGAGCAGTACTTC
TRBJ2-2,-,-,TRBV6-1,CASSETGIWSTGELFF,TGTGCCAGCAGTGAAACAGGGATTTGGAGCACCGGGGAGCTGTTTTTT
TRBJ2-2,-,-,TRBV9,CASSVDLGSPGELFF,TGTGCCAGCAGCGTAGATTTGGGCAGTCCCGGGGAGCTGTTTTTT
TRBJ2-1,once,TRBD2,TRBV30,CAWSVSGGGYNEQFF,TGTGCCTGGAGTGTTAGCGGGGGAGGGTACAATGAGCAGTTCTTC
TRBJ2-2,-,-,TRBV29-1,CSGRRGSGELFF,TGCAGCGGACGGCGAGGATCCGGGGAGCTGTTTTTT
TRBJ2-3,once,-,TRBV19,CASSPRVATDTQYF,TGTGCCAGTAGTCCGCGGGTGGCCACAGATACGCAGTATTTT
TRBJ1-4,-,TRBD1,TRBV9,CASSVGGTGNEKLFF,TGTGCCAGCAGCGTAGGGGGGACAGGGAATGAAAAACTGTTTTTT
TRBJ1-6,-,-,TRBV10-2,CASSGGQSSYNSPLHF,TGCGCCAGCAGTGGGGGGCAAAGCTCCTATAATTCACCCCTCCACTTT
TRBJ2-1,few,TRBD1,TRBV19,CASSIDLRDRAYNEQFF,TGTGCCAGTAGTATAGATCTGCGGGACAGGGCCTACAATGAGCAGTTCTTC
TRBJ2-2,-,TRBD2,TRBV19,CASSMRTSGTNTGELFF,TGTGCCAGTAGTATGCGGACTAGCGGAACGAACACCGGGGAGCTGTTTTTT
TRBJ1-2,-,TRBD1,TRBV7-2,CASSELGQGFYGYTF,TGTGCCAGCAGCGAGTTAGGACAGGGGTTCTATGGCTACACCTTC
TRBJ1-1,-,-,TRBV2,CASSVTGSTEAFF,TGTGCCAGCAGTGTTACAGGGAGCACTGAAGCTTTCTTT
TRBJ2-1,-,TRBD2,TRBV5-1,CASSRLAGVSNEQFF,TGCGCCAGCAGCCGACTAGCGGGAGTTTCAAATGAGCAGTTCTTC
TRBJ2-5,-,-,TRBV5-1,CASSAGPASSETQYF,TGCGCCAGCAGCGCGGGCCCGGCCTCCTCGGAGACCCAGTACTTC